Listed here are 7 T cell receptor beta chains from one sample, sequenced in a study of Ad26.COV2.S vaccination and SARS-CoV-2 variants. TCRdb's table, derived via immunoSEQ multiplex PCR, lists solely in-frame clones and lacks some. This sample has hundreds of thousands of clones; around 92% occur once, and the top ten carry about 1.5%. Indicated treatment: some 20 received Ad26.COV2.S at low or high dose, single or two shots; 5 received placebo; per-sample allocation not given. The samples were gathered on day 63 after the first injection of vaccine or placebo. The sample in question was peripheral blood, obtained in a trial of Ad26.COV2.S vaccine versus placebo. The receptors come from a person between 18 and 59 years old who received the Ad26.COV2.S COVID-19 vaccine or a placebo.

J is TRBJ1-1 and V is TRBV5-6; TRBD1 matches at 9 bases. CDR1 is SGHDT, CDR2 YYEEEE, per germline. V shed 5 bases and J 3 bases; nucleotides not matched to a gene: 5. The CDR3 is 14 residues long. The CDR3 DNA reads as TGTGCCAGCAGTCTCGGACAGGGGCACACTGAAGCTTTCTTT. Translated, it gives CASSLGQGHTEAFF.

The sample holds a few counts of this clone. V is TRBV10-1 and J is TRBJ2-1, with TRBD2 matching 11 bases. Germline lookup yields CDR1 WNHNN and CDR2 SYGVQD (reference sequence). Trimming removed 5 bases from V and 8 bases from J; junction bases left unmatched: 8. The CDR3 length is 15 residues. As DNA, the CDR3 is TGCGCCAGCAGTAGGGAACTAGCGGGAGTGGATGAGCAGTTCTTC. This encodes CASSRELAGVDEQFF.

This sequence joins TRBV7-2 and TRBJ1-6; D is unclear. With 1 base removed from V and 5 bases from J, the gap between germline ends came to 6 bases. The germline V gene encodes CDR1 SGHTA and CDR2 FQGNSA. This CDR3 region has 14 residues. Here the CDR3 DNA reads TGTGCCAGCAGCTTAGGAAATAATAATTCACCCCTCCACTTT. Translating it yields CASSLGNNNSPLHF.

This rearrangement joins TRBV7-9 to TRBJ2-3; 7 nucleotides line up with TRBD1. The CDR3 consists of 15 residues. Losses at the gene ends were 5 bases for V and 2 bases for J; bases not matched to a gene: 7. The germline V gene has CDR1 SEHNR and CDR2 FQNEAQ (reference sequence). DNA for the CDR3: TGTGCCAGCAGCCACGCAGACAGGGTCACAGATACGCAGTATTTT. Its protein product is CASSHADRVTDTQYF.

CDR3 bases: TGTGCCAGCAGCCCAAGACAGTTCCACGAGCAGTACTTC. Translation: CASSPRQFHEQYF. This chain connects TRBV6-6 to TRBJ2-7; D possibly corresponds to TRBD1 (5 bases). Per the germline V gene, CDR1 is MNHNY and CDR2 is SVGAGI (reference sequence). V was pared by 6 bases and J by 5 bases, with 14 bases between. This CDR3 has 13 residues.

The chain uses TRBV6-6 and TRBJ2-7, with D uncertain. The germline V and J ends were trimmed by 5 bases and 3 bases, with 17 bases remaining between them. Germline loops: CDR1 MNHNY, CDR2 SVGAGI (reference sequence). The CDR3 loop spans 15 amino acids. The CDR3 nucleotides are TGTGCCAGCAGTGGGTCCGTCCCTACCTTCTACGAGCAGTACTTC. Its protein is CASSGSVPTFYEQYF.

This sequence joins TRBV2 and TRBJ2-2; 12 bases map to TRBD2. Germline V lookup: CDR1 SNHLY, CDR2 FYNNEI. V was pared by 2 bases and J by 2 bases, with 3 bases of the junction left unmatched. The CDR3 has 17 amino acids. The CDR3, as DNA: TGTGCCAGCAGTGAAAGGGGACTAGCGGGTAACACCGGGGAGCTGTTTTTT. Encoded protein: CASSERGLAGNTGELFF.